The 5 T cell receptor beta chains reported below all come from one sample, sequenced in a study of OX40 agonist ivuxolimab in advanced cancers. Here immunoSEQ multiplex PCR was the method, and the copy in TCRdb shows in-frame clones only, minus some. The sample consists of about 79,000 clones, about 89% of them appearing once. The sample consisted of CD4+ or CD8+ T cells sorted from blood, taken in a trial of the OX40 agonist ivuxolimab. These receptor sequences come from an adult with an advanced solid tumor such as melanoma, head and neck, liver or kidney cancer.

V gene TRBV5-5 combines with J gene TRBJ2-1; TRBD2 matches at 8 bases. From germline, CDR1 is SGHKS and CDR2 YYEKEE (reference sequence). This CDR3 spans 16 amino acids. Unmatched junction bases numbered 11, after V lost 2 bases and J lost 7 bases. In nucleotides, the CDR3 is TGTGCCAGCAGCTTCGAAGTAGCGGGGAATTTGAATGAGCAGTTCTTC. Amino acid sequence: CASSFEVAGNLNEQFF.

The chain carries TRBV19 and TRBJ2-7; either TRBD1 or TRBD2 may supply D (7 bases each). CDR1 LNHDA and CDR2 SQIVND come from the germline V gene (reference sequence). V dropped 8 bases and J dropped 2 bases, with 13 bases sitting between them. The CDR3 extends over 13 amino acids. This CDR3 is CASGPGGAYEQYF. Written as DNA, the CDR3 is TGTGCCAGTGGCCCAGGGGGGGCCTACGAGCAGTACTTC.

This sequence joins TRBV11-2 and TRBJ2-2; D might be TRBD2 (5 bases). Germline CDR1 reads SGHAT; CDR2 reads FQNNGV. This CDR3 has 14 residues. V lost 2 bases and J 6 bases, leaving 10 bases between the germline ends. DNA for the CDR3: TGTGCCAGCAGCTTAATGGGAGTCGCCGGGGAGCTGTTTTTT. This sequence encodes CASSLMGVAGELFF.

This clone was seen only a few times. The same CDR3 can be traced to other DNA sequences in this sample. This sequence joins TRBV9 and TRBJ2-3; D may match TRBD1 or TRBD2 (5 bases each). V dropped 0 bases and J dropped 0 bases, with 5 bases sitting between them. Looked up from germline, CDR1 is SGDLS and CDR2 is YYNGEE. The CDR3 loop spans 14 amino acids. This CDR3 reads CASSVGGSTDTQYF. CDR3 DNA sequence: TGTGCCAGCAGCGTAGGGGGGAGCACAGATACGCAGTATTTT.

This chain uses TRBV11-3 with TRBJ2-5, with a tentative D call TRBD1 (6 bases). The germline gives CDR1 SGHNT, CDR2 YENEEA. The germline V and J ends were trimmed by 1 base and 5 bases, with 14 bases remaining between them. This CDR3 spans 15 amino acids. Written as DNA, the CDR3 is TGTGCCAGCAGCTTAGGGCGTCAGGGGTCGGAGACCCAGTACTTC. Its protein is CASSLGRQGSETQYF. Full variable domain (remainder filled in from reference TRBV11-3 and TRBJ2-5): EAGVVQSPRYKIIEKKQPVAFWCNPISGHNTLYWYLQNLGQGPELLIRYENEEAVDDSQLPKDRFSAERLKGVDSTLKIQPAELGDSAVYLCASSLGRQGSETQYFGPGTRLLVL.